Each of the 2 T cell receptor beta chains below was sequenced from the same sample in a study of T cells in Graves' hyperthyroidism and ophthalmopathy. RNA transcripts yielded amplified TCR beta CDR3 regions. HTBI primers were employed in a first-round RT-PCR of the TCR CDR3. TCRdb passed the multiplex PCR reads through MiXCR, listing each CDR3 protein once. This sample has a few hundred thousand distinct CDR3 sequences, with around 17% found just once. Sample: blood. The receptors shown here come from a man between 40 and 49 years old with Graves' hyperthyroidism.

This clonotype showed up many times. The V and J genes are TRBV7-9 and TRBJ2-7; 9 bases are shared with TRBD1. Germline CDR1 reads SEHNR; CDR2 reads FQNEAQ (reference sequence). The ends lost 1 base at V and 5 bases at J; junction bases unmatched: 9. This CDR3 has 16 residues. CDR3 bases: TGTGCCAGCAGCTTAGTACCGGGACAGGGTGGCGACGAGCAGTACTTC. This codes for CASSLVPGQGGDEQYF.

A few counts support this clonotype. This chain uses TRBV7-8 with TRBJ1-2, with D possibly matching TRBD1 (5 bases). In germline, CDR1 is SGHVS, CDR2 FQNEAQ. The CDR3 has 16 residues. Trimming removed 4 bases from V and 4 bases from J, with 19 bases in between. CDR3: CASSSRIKGRIYGYTF. Here the CDR3 DNA reads TGTGCCAGCAGCTCACGTATCAAGGGACGGATCTATGGCTACACCTTC.